The next 17 T cell receptor beta chains were all read from a single sample in a study of blood T cell repertoires in COVID-19. Sequencing was performed with immunoSEQ multiplex PCR; in TCRdb, only in-frame clones are kept and a portion is missing. The sample lists around 300,000 clones, over 75% seen once, with under 3% in the top ten. Specimen: PBMCs or T cells enriched from blood (not recorded which). The receptors come from a woman aged 18-35 years who had recovered from COVID-19.

Only a few counts were recorded for this clone. The V call is TRBV5-1, the J call TRBJ1-6; D not certain. Germline V gives CDR1 SGHRS, CDR2 YFSETQ. V was pared by 0 bases and J by 5 bases, with 15 bases between. The length of the CDR3 is 17 residues. CDR3 DNA sequence: TGCGCCAGCAGCTTGGCGGCTATACGGAGGGATAATTCACCCCTCCACTTT. Translating it yields CASSLAAIRRDNSPLHF.

The V gene is TRBV25-1, the J gene TRBJ1-4; 8 positions agree with TRBD1. After removal of 3 bases from V and 7 bases from J, the junction contained 4 bases not matched to a gene. The CDR3 covers 14 residues. The germline V gene has CDR1 MGHDK and CDR2 SYGVNS. As DNA, the CDR3 is TGTGCCAGCAGTGACCCCAGGGGGCTTGAAAAACTGTTTTTT. It yields the protein CASSDPRGLEKLFF. The full variable domain, completed using reference TRBV25-1 and TRBJ1-4, is EADIYQTPRYLVIGTGKKITLECSQTMGHDKMYWYQQDPGMELHLIHYSYGVNSTEKGDLSSESTVSRIRTEHFPLTLESARPSHTSQYLCASSDPRGLEKLFFGSGTQLSVL.

The V and J genes are TRBV6-1 and TRBJ2-1; TRBD1 matches at 7 bases. V shed 3 bases and J 0 bases; nucleotides not matched to a gene: 2. Per germline, CDR1 MNHNS and CDR2 SASEGT. This CDR3 region has 15 residues. The CDR3 DNA is TGTGCCAGCAGTGAGGGACAGAGCTCCTACAATGAGCAGTTCTTC. Its translation: CASSEGQSSYNEQFF.

V is TRBV29-1 and J is TRBJ1-2, with D hard to call. The ends were cut back, 3 bases at V and 6 bases at J, with 11 bases in the middle. Germline V gene data show CDR1 as SQVTM and CDR2 as ANQGSEA. This CDR3 has 12 amino acids. The CDR3 loop reads CSVESDSNGYTF. DNA of the CDR3: TGCAGCGTTGAGAGCGATTCTAATGGCTACACCTTC.

This clone was seen a handful of times. This sequence joins TRBV12-3 or TRBV12-4 and TRBJ2-7; 8 bases are shared with TRBD2. V shed 6 bases and J 6 bases; nucleotides not matched to a gene: 4. This CDR3 is 12 amino acids long. The CDR3 DNA is TGTGCCAGCAGGTCTGCGGGGGGCGAGCAGTACTTC. Its protein is CASRSAGGEQYF.

The chain links TRBV4-2 to TRBJ1-5; 10 bases fit TRBD1. Germline-derived CDR1 and CDR2 are LGHNA and YNFKEQ. Germline trimming cut 0 bases from V and 4 bases from J; bases unmatched to any gene: 9. This CDR3 contains 18 residues. The CDR3 DNA is TGTGCCAGCAGCCAAGATTACCCTACGGACAGGGGGAATCAGCCCCAGCATTTT. Translating it yields CASSQDYPTDRGNQPQHF.

The V call is TRBV5-1, the J call TRBJ1-2; 10 bases align to TRBD1. The CDR3 is 16 amino acids. Germline V gene sequence: CDR1 SGHRS, CDR2 YFSETQ. V was clipped by 5 bases and J by 4 bases; unmatched bases: 11. This chain's CDR3 is CASSHRRDRGGYGYTF. The CDR3 nucleotides are TGCGCCAGCAGTCATCGCAGGGACAGGGGAGGCTATGGCTACACCTTC.

This clone has more than one count but fewer than ten. V gene TRBV18 combines with J gene TRBJ2-5; 10 bases match TRBD2. The V and J ends lost 1 base and 1 base, in that order; junction bases with no gene match: 3. Per the germline V gene, CDR1 is KGHSH and CDR2 is LQKENI. The CDR3 covers 16 residues. DNA of the CDR3: TGTGCCAGCTCACCACTAGCGGGGGGTTTCCAAGAGACCCAGTACTTC. It is translated as CASSPLAGGFQETQYF.

The rearrangement uses TRBV19 and TRBJ2-2, with a weak D call TRBD2 (5 bases). V was shortened by 7 bases and J by 3 bases, with 12 bases between the two germline ends. The germline CDR1 and CDR2 sequences are LNHDA and SQIVND (reference sequence). The CDR3 is made up of 14 amino acids. In nucleotides, the CDR3 is TGTGCCAGTACGGGAAGCCTATACACCGGGGAGCTGTTTTTT. This gives the protein CASTGSLYTGELFF. The variable domain in full, completed from reference TRBV19 and TRBJ2-2, reads DGGITQSPKYLFRKEGQNVTLSCEQNLNHDAMYWYRQDPGQGLRLIYYSQIVNDFQKGDIAEGYSVSREKKESFPLTVTSAQKNPTAFYLCASTGSLYTGELFFGEGSRLTVL.

The J gene is TRBJ1-1, the V gene TRBV14; TRBD1 is a possible D gene (6 bases). V was cut by 4 bases and J by 4 bases, with 13 bases left in between. Germline assignment: CDR1 SGHDN and CDR2 FVKESK. The CDR3 has 14 residues. CDR3 bases: TGTGCCAGCAGCCCGCAAAGAGGGGGCACTGAAGCTTTCTTT. It translates to CASSPQRGGTEAFF.

This chain connects TRBV28 to TRBJ1-5, with 8 positions matching TRBD1. Germline CDR1 and CDR2: MDHEN and SYDVKM. The CDR3 is 18 residues long. The ends lost 11 bases at V and 0 bases at J; junction bases unmatched: 18. The CDR3 protein is CASGKQGAGEYSNQPQHF. The CDR3 DNA reads TGTGCCTCAGGGAAGCAGGGGGCAGGGGAATATAGCAATCAGCCCCAGCATTTT.

This rearrangement joins TRBV3-1 (or the pseudogene TRBV3-2) to TRBJ2-2; 14 bases agree with TRBD2. The CDR3 loop spans 18 amino acids. CDR1 is LGHDT, CDR2 YNNKEL, per germline (reference sequence). V was pared by 0 bases and J by 5 bases, with 5 bases of the junction left unmatched. CDR3 protein: CASSQDVRLAGGTGELFF. The CDR3 DNA reads TGTGCCAGCAGCCAAGATGTGAGACTAGCGGGGGGGACCGGGGAGCTGTTTTTT.

This chain links TRBV7-2 with TRBJ2-1, with 8 bases fitting TRBD2. V dropped 7 bases and J dropped 2; count of bases not matched to a gene: 7. CDR1 SGHTA and CDR2 FQGNSA come from the germline V gene. The CDR3 has 15 amino acids. The CDR3 DNA follows: TGTGCCAGCACCCCCAAAGCGGGGGCCTACAATGAGCAGTTCTTC. It encodes CASTPKAGAYNEQFF.

The sample holds one count of this clone. The sample holds other DNA sequences that translate to the same CDR3. The chain carries TRBV12-3 or TRBV12-4 and TRBJ1-1; 7 bases fit TRBD1. The CDR3 spans 13 residues. Germline trimming cut 6 bases from V and 4 bases from J; bases unmatched to any gene: 5. The CDR3 region is CASSLTGVTEAFF. The CDR3 DNA follows: TGTGCCAGCAGCCTCACAGGGGTCACTGAAGCTTTCTTT.

The CDR3 loop is CASSQRGQVWETQYF. DNA for the CDR3: TGTGCCAGCAGCCAACGAGGCCAAGTTTGGGAGACCCAGTACTTC. V gene TRBV3-1 (or the pseudogene TRBV3-2) combines with J gene TRBJ2-5, with D hard to call. Germline CDR1 reads LGHDT; CDR2 reads YNNKEL (reference sequence). V lost 2 bases to trimming and J lost 5 bases, with 15 bases between them. The CDR3 is made up of 15 amino acids.

The chain has TRBV6-5 and TRBJ2-1; 8 bases fit TRBD1. The CDR3 totals 16 residues. Germline lookup yields CDR1 MNHEY and CDR2 SVGAGI. V gave up 2 bases and J gave up 7 bases; unmatched junction bases: 10. The chain's CDR3 is CASSYAGTGRGNEQFF. The CDR3 bases are TGTGCCAGCAGTTACGCCGGGACAGGAAGGGGGAATGAGCAGTTCTTC.

The V and J genes are TRBV28 and TRBJ1-4; a possible D gene is TRBD1 (5 bases). CDR1 MDHEN and CDR2 SYDVKM come from the germline V gene. The CDR3 is made up of 15 amino acids. With 6 bases removed from V and 0 bases from J, the gap between germline ends came to 11 bases. In nucleotides, the CDR3 is TGTGCCAGCAGCCCCGGGGGGGCAACTAATGAAAAACTGTTTTTT. Translating it yields CASSPGGATNEKLFF.